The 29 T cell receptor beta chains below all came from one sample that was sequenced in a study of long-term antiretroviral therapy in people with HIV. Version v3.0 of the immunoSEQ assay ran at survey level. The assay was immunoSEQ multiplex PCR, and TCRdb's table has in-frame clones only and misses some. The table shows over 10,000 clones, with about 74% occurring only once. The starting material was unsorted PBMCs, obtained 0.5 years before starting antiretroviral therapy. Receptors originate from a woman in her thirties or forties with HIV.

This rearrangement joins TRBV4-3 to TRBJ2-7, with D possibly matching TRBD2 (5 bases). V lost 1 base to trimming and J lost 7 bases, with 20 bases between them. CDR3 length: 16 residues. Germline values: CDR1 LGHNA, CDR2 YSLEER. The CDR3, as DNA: TGCGCCAGCAGCCAAGCGGATCGGCGGACTTTCGGGGAGCAGTACTTC. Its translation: CASSQADRRTFGEQYF.

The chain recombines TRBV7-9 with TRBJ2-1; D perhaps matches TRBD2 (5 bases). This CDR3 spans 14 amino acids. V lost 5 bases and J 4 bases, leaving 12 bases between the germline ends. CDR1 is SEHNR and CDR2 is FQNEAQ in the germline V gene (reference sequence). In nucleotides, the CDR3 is TGTGCCAGCAGCCAGTCCTCGGGGTACAATGAGCAGTTCTTC. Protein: CASSQSSGYNEQFF.

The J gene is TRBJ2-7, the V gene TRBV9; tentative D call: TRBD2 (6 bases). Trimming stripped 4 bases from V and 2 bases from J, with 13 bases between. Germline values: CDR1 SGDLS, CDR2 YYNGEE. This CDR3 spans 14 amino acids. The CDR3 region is CASSRRDSPYEQYF. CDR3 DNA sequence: TGTGCCAGCAGCCGACGGGACTCTCCCTACGAGCAGTACTTC. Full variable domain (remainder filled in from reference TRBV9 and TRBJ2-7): DSGVTQTPKHLITATGQRVTLRCSPRSGDLSVYWYQQSLDQGLQFLIQYYNGEERAKGNILERFSAQQFPDLHSELNLSSLELGDSALYFCASSRRDSPYEQYFGPGTRLTVT.

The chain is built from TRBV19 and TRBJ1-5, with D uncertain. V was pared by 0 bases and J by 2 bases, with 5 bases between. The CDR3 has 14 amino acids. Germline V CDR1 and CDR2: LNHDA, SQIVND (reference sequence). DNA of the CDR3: TGTGCCAGTAGTATAGATTTAGGCAATCAGCCCCAGCATTTT. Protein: CASSIDLGNQPQHF.

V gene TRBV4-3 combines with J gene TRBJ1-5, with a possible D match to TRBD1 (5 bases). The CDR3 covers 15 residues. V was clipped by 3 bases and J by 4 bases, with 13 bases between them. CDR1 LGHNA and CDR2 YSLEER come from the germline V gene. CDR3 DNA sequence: TGCGCCAGCAGCCAGATGAGACAGCCTAATCAGCCCCAGCATTTT. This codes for CASSQMRQPNQPQHF.

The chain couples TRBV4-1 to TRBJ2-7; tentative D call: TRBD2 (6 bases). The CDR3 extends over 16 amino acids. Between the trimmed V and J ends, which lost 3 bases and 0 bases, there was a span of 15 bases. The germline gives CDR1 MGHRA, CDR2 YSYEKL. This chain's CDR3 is CASSQFLEGTSYEQYF. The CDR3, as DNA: TGCGCCAGCAGCCAGTTTCTGGAGGGGACCTCCTACGAGCAGTACTTC.

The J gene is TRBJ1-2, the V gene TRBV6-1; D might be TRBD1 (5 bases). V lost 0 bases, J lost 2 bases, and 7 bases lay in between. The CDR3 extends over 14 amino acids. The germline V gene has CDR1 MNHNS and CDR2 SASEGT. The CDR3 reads CASSEAGRNYGYTF. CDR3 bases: TGTGCCAGCAGTGAAGCGGGACGCAACTATGGCTACACCTTC.

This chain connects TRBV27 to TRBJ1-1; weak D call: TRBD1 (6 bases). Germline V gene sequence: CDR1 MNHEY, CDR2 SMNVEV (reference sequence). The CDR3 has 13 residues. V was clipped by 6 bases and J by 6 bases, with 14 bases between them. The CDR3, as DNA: TGTGCCAGCAGGATCACAGGGAGGGCTGAAGCTTTCTTT. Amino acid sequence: CASRITGRAEAFF.

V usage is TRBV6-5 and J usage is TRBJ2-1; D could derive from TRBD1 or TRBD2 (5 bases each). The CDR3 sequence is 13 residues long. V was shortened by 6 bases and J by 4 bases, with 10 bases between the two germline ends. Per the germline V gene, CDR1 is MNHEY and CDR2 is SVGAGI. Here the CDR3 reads CASRGTNYNEQFF. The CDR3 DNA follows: TGTGCCAGCAGGGGGACCAATTACAATGAGCAGTTCTTC.

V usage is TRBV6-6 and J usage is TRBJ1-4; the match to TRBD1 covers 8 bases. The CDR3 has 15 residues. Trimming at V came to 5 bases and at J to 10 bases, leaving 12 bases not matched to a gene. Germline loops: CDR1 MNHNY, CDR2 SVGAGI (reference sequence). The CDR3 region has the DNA TGTGCCAGCAGTATGGAGGGCAGGGGGCGCGGAAAACTGTTTTTT. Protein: CASSMEGRGRGKLFF.

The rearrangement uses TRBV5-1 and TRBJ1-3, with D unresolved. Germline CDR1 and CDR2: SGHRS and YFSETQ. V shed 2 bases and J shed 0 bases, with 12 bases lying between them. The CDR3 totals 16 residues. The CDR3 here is CASSFEGLYSGNTIYF. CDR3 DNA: TGCGCCAGCAGCTTCGAAGGACTTTACTCTGGAAACACCATATATTTT.

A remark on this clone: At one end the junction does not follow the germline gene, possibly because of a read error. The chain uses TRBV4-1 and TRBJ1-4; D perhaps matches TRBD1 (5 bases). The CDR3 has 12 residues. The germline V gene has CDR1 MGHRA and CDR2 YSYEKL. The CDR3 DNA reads TGCGCCAGCAGCCAAGATCGGAAGGGGCCCATTTTT. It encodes CASSQDRKGPIF.

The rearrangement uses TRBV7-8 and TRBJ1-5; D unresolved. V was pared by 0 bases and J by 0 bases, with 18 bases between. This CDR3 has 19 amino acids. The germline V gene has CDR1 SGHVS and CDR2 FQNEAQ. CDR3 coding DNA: TGTGCCAGCAGCTTAGCGGGGTCAGCAAGTTCTTATAGCAATCAGCCCCAGCATTTT. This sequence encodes CASSLAGSASSYSNQPQHF.

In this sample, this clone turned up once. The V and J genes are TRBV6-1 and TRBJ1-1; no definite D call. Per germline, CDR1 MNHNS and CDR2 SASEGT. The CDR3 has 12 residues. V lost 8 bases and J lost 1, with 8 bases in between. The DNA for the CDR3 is TGTGCCAGCGATCCCGGGAACACTGAAGCTTTCTTT. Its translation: CASDPGNTEAFF.

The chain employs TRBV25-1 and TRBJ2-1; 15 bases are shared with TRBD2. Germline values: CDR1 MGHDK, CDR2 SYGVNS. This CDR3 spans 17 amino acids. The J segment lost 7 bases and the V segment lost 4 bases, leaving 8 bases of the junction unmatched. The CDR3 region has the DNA TGTGCCAGCAGTGTCAGGACTAGCGGGAGGGCCGTGAATGAGCAGTTCTTC. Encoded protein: CASSVRTSGRAVNEQFF.

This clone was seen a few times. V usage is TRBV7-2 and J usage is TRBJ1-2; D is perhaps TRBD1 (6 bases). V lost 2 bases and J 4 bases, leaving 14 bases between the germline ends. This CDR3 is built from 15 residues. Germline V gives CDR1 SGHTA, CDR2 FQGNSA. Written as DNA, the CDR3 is TGTGCCAGCAGCTTACGAACAGGGTCTGGCTATGGCTACACCTTC. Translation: CASSLRTGSGYGYTF.

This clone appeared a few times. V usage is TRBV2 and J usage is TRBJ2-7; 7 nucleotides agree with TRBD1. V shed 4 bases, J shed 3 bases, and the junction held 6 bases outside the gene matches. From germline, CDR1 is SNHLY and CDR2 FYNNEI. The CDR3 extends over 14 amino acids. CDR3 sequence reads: CASSVGQLGYEQYF. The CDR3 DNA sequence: TGTGCCAGCAGTGTGGGACAGTTGGGCTACGAGCAGTACTTC. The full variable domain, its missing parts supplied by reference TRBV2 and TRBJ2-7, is EPEVTQTPSHQVTQMGQEVILRCVPISNHLYFYWYRQILGQKVEFLVSFYNNEISEKSEIFDDQFSVERPDGSNFTLKIRSTKLEDSAMYFCASSVGQLGYEQYFGPGTRLTVT.

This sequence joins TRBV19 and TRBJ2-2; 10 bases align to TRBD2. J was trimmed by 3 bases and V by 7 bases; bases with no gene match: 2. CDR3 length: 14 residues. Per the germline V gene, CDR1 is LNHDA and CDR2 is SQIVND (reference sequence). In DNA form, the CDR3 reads TGTGCCAGTACGACTAGCGGGTACACCGGGGAGCTGTTTTTT. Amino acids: CASTTSGYTGELFF.

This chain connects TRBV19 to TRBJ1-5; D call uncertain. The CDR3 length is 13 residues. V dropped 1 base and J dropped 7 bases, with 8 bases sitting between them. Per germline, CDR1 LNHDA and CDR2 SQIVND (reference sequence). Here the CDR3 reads CASSIVDGQPQHF. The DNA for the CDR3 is TGTGCCAGTAGTATAGTCGATGGGCAGCCCCAGCATTTT.

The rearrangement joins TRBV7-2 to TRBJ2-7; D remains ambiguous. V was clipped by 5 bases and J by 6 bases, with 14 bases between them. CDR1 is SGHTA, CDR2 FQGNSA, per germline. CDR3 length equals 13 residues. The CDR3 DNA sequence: TGTGCCAGCAGCCCCCGAGTTGGAACCGAGCAGTACTTC. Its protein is CASSPRVGTEQYF. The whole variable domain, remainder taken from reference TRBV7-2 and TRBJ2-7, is GAGVSQSPSNKVTEKGKDVELRCDPISGHTALYWYRQSLGQGLEFLIYFQGNSAPDKSGLPSDRFSAERTGGSVSTLTIQRTQQEDSAVYLCASSPRVGTEQYFGPGTRLTVT.

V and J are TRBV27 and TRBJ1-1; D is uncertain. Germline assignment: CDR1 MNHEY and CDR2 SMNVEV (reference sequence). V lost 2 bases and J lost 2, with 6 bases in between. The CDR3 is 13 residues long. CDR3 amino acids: CASSLVGNTEAFF. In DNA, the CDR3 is TGTGCCAGCAGTTTAGTAGGTAACACTGAAGCTTTCTTT.

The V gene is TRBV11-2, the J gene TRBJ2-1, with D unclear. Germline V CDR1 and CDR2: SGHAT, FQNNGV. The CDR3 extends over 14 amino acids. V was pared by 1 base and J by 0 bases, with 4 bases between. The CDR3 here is CASSLGDSYNEQFF. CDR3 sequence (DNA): TGTGCCAGCAGCTTAGGGGACTCCTACAATGAGCAGTTCTTC.

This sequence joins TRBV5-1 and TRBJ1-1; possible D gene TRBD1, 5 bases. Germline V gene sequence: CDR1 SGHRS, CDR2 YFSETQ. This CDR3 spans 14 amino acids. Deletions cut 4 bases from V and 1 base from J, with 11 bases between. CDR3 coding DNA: TGCGCCAGCAGCGGGGGTGGGTGGAACACTGAAGCTTTCTTT. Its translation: CASSGGGWNTEAFF. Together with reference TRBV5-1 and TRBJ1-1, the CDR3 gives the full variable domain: KAGVTQTPRYLIKTRGQQVTLSCSPISGHRSVSWYQQTPGQGLQFLFEYFSETQRNKGNFPGRFSGRQFSNSRSEMNVSTLELGDSALYLCASSGGGWNTEAFFGQGTRLTVV.

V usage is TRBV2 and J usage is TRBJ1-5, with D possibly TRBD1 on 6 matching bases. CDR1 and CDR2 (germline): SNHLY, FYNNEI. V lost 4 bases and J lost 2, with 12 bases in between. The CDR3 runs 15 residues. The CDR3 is CASSAQQGGNQPQHF. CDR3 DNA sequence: TGTGCCAGCAGTGCACAACAGGGCGGCAATCAGCCCCAGCATTTT.

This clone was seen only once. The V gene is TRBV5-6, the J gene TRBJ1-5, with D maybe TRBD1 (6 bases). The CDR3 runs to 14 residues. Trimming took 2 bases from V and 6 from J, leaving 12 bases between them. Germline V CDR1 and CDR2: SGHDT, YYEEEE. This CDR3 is CASSLGGGSQPQHF. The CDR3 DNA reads TGTGCCAGCAGCTTAGGGGGGGGAAGTCAGCCCCAGCATTTT.

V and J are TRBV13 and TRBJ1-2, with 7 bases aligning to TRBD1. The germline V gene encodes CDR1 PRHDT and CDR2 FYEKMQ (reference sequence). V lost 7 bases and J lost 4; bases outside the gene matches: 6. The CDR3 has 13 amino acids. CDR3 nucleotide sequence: TGTGCCAGCAAGTCTACAGGGGTCTATGGCTACACCTTC. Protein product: CASKSTGVYGYTF. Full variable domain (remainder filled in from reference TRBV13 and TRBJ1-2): AAGVIQSPRHLIKEKRETATLKCYPIPRHDTVYWYQQGPGQDPQFLISFYEKMQSDKGSIPDRFSAQQFSDYHSELNMSSLELGDSALYFCASKSTGVYGYTFGSGTRLTVV.

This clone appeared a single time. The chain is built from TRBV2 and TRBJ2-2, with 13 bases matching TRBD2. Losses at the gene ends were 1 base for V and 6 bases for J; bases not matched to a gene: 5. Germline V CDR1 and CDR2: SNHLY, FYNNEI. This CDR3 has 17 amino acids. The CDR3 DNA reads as TGTGCCAGCAGTGAAGGACTAGCGGGGGGCCCGGCCGGGGAGCTGTTTTTT. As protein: CASSEGLAGGPAGELFF.

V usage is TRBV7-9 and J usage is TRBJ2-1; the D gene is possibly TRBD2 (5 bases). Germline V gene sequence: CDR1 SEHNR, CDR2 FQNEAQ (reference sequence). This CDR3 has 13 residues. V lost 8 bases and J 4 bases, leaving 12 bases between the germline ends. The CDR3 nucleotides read TGTGCCAGCCAATCCGGGGAGTACAATGAGCAGTTCTTC. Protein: CASQSGEYNEQFF. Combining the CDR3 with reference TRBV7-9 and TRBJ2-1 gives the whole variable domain DTGVSQNPRHKITKRGQNVTFRCDPISEHNRLYWYRQTLGQGPEFLTYFQNEAQLEKSRLLSDRFSAERPKGSFSTLEIQRTEQGDSAMYLCASQSGEYNEQFFGPGTRLTVL.

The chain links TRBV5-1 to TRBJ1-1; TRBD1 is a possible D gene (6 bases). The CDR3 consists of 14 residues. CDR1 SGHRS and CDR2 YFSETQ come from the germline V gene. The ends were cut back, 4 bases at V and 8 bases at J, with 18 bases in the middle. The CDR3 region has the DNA TGCGCCAGCAGCAAGGACTCAGGACAGCAGGAAGCTTTCTTT. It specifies CASSKDSGQQEAFF.